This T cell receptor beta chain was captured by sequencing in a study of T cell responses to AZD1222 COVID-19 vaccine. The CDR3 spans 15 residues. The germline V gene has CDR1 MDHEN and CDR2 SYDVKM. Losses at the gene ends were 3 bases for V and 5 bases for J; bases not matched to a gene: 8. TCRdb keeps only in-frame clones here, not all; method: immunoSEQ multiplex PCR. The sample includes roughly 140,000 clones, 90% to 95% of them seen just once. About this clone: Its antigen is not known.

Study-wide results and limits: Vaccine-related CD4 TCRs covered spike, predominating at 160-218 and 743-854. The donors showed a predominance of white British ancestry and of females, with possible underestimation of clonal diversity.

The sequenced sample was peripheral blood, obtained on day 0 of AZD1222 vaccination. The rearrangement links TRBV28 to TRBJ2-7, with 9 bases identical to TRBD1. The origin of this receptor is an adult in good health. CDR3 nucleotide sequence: TGTGCCAGCAGTTTTAAATGGGACAGGGCCCACGAGCAGTACTTC. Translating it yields CASSFKWDRAHEQYF.